The 18 T cell receptor beta chains below all came from one sample that was sequenced in a study of PD-L1 blockade in urothelial cancer. Measured with immunoSEQ multiplex PCR; TCRdb has only the in-frame clones, and not every one. Found here are some 110,000 clones, 85% to 95% of them singletons; the top ten hold less than 5%. The sample's time point: peripheral blood 6 weeks after treatment start. The sample consisted of PBMCs, taken around atezolizumab (anti-PD-L1) treatment. The receptors shown here come from a man aged 60 to 75 with urothelial cancer.

The chain recombines TRBV28 with TRBJ1-2; 9 positions agree with TRBD1. V was pared by 3 bases and J by 5 bases, with 4 bases of the junction left unmatched. Germline CDR1 is MDHEN and CDR2 is SYDVKM. The CDR3 totals 14 residues. CDR3 sequence (DNA): TGTGCCAGCAGTTTGGGAGGGACAGGGTATGGCTACACCTTC. Translation: CASSLGGTGYGYTF.

V gene TRBV5-1 combines with J gene TRBJ2-7, with TRBD2 matching over 10 bases. This CDR3 has 17 residues. With 0 bases clipped from V and 2 bases from J, the junction kept 8 bases outside the gene matches. Germline V gene sequence: CDR1 SGHRS, CDR2 YFSETQ. Written as DNA, the CDR3 is TGCGCCAGCAGCTTGGGGCTAGCGGGAGTATACGCCTACGAGCAGTACTTC. It yields the protein CASSLGLAGVYAYEQYF.

The rearrangement uses TRBV5-1 and TRBJ2-3; 12 bases fit TRBD2. Per germline, CDR1 SGHRS and CDR2 YFSETQ. V lost 0 bases and J lost 4; bases outside the gene matches: 6. CDR3 length: 17 residues. The CDR3 loop reads CASSLVASGGVADTQYF. In DNA, the CDR3 is TGCGCCAGCAGCTTGGTGGCTAGCGGGGGGGTAGCAGATACGCAGTATTTT.

The genes are TRBV2 and TRBJ1-4, with D unresolved. V lost 4 bases and J 7 bases, leaving 19 bases between the germline ends. The CDR3 has 16 residues. The germline CDR1 and CDR2 sequences are SNHLY and FYNNEI. CDR3 DNA sequence: TGTGCCAGCAGTGGCTCTCCCGGGATGCGAAGTGAAAAACTGTTTTTT. Translated: CASSGSPGMRSEKLFF.

The V and J genes are TRBV19 and TRBJ1-5; the match to TRBD1 covers 9 bases. Looked up from germline, CDR1 is LNHDA and CDR2 is SQIVND (reference sequence). Trimming removed 4 bases from V and 3 bases from J; junction bases left unmatched: 4. The CDR3 totals 15 residues. This chain's CDR3 is CASSTTGGANQPQHF. The CDR3 DNA reads TGTGCCAGTAGTACAACAGGGGGCGCCAATCAGCCCCAGCATTTT.

The chain is built from TRBV30 and TRBJ1-1; no definite D call. The V and J ends lost 4 bases and 4 bases respectively, with 13 bases between them. Per the germline V gene, CDR1 is GTSNPN and CDR2 is SVGIG (reference sequence). The CDR3 has 13 residues. The DNA for the CDR3 is TGTGCCTGGAATGCTGGTCTGAGCACTGAAGCTTTCTTT. It translates to CAWNAGLSTEAFF.

The J gene is TRBJ2-1, the V gene TRBV7-9; TRBD2 aligns across 11 bases. The trim removed 5 bases at V and 3 bases at J, leaving 12 bases unmatched. Per germline, CDR1 SEHNR and CDR2 FQNEAQ (reference sequence). This CDR3 spans 18 amino acids. CDR3 amino acids: CASSPPARTSGFYNEQFF. CDR3 bases: TGTGCCAGCAGCCCCCCTGCCCGGACTAGCGGGTTCTACAATGAGCAGTTCTTC. Based on the CDR3 plus reference TRBV7-9 and TRBJ2-1, the full variable domain is DTGVSQNPRHKITKRGQNVTFRCDPISEHNRLYWYRQTLGQGPEFLTYFQNEAQLEKSRLLSDRFSAERPKGSFSTLEIQRTEQGDSAMYLCASSPPARTSGFYNEQFFGPGTRLTVL.

The CDR3 bases are TGTGCCAGCAGCGTCGAAACAGGGCCCTATGGCTACACCTTC. This translates into CASSVETGPYGYTF. The rearrangement uses TRBV7-9 and TRBJ1-2; a weak D match, TRBD1 (6 bases). The CDR3 consists of 14 residues. Germline-derived CDR1 and CDR2 are SEHNR and FQNEAQ (reference sequence). V shed 5 bases and J shed 4 bases, with 14 bases lying between them.

This clone was seen only a few times. This specimen includes other DNA sequences encoding the same CDR3. The chain combines TRBV2 with TRBJ1-1, with 7 bases aligning to TRBD1. From germline, CDR1 is SNHLY and CDR2 FYNNEI. The CDR3 length is 15 residues. V shed 1 base, J shed 5 bases, and the junction held 7 bases outside the gene matches. The DNA for the CDR3 is TGTGCCAGCAGTGAAGACAGGGGCCGTGGAACTGAAGCTTTCTTT. Protein: CASSEDRGRGTEAFF. The full variable domain, with the rest looked up from reference TRBV2 and TRBJ1-1, is EPEVTQTPSHQVTQMGQEVILRCVPISNHLYFYWYRQILGQKVEFLVSFYNNEISEKSEIFDDQFSVERPDGSNFTLKIRSTKLEDSAMYFCASSEDRGRGTEAFFGQGTRLTVV.

The chain is built from TRBV4-1 and TRBJ1-2; unclear D gene. Germline V CDR1 and CDR2: MGHRA, YSYEKL. The V end lost 3 bases, the J end lost 5 bases, and 19 bases lay between the germline ends. This CDR3 has 16 residues. The CDR3 spells CASSHDLVEGGYGYTF. CDR3 in DNA: TGCGCCAGCAGCCACGACTTAGTGGAGGGCGGGTATGGCTACACCTTC.

This rearrangement joins TRBV11-2 to TRBJ1-2, with D maybe TRBD1 (5 bases). Germline V gene sequence: CDR1 SGHAT, CDR2 FQNNGV. V was clipped by 2 bases and J by 6 bases, with 10 bases between them. The CDR3 contains 13 residues. DNA of the CDR3: TGTGCCAGCAGCTTACCAGGGAAGAATGGCTACACCTTC. This translates into CASSLPGKNGYTF.

The rearrangement uses TRBV5-1 and TRBJ2-7, with TRBD2 matching over 8 bases. The CDR3 sequence is 15 residues long. V lost 0 bases, J lost 2 bases, and 4 bases stayed unmatched. Germline-derived CDR1 and CDR2 are SGHRS and YFSETQ. CDR3 amino acids: CASSLAGTRTYEQYF. CDR3 in DNA: TGCGCCAGCAGCTTGGCGGGGACTAGGACCTACGAGCAGTACTTC.

The V and J genes are TRBV6-4 and TRBJ2-5; D unclear. The CDR3 is made up of 10 amino acids. V shed 11 bases and J shed 5 bases, with 9 bases lying between them. From germline, CDR1 is MRHNA and CDR2 SNTAGT. The CDR3 here is CASPGETQYF. The CDR3 nucleotides are TGTGCCTCTCCCGGGGAGACCCAGTACTTC.

The rearrangement links TRBV10-1 to TRBJ2-2; unclear D gene. V was shortened by 3 bases and J by 1 base, with 3 bases between the two germline ends. The CDR3 has 13 amino acids. The germline CDR1 and CDR2 sequences are WNHNN and SYGVQD (reference sequence). The chain's CDR3 is CASSDLNTGELFF. For the CDR3, the DNA is TGCGCCAGCAGTGACTTGAACACCGGGGAGCTGTTTTTT.

This rearrangement joins TRBV7-8 to TRBJ1-5; possibly TRBD1 for D (5 bases). V was pared by 1 base and J by 0 bases, with 13 bases between. Germline values: CDR1 SGHVS, CDR2 FQNEAQ. The CDR3 length is 17 residues. For the CDR3, the DNA is TGTGCCAGCAGCTTAGGGATGGGACTGATTAGCAATCAGCCCCAGCATTTT. This codes for CASSLGMGLISNQPQHF.

The J gene is TRBJ2-1, the V gene TRBV5-1; 10 bases align to TRBD2. Trimming cost V 0 bases and J 3 bases; bases outside gene matches: 9. The germline CDR1 and CDR2 sequences are SGHRS and YFSETQ. The CDR3 spans 18 residues. The CDR3 region is CASSLGEPLAGDYNEQFF. The CDR3 DNA sequence: TGCGCCAGCAGCTTGGGCGAACCCCTAGCGGGGGACTACAATGAGCAGTTCTTC.

The chain links TRBV15 to TRBJ2-7; 8 bases fit TRBD2. CDR3 length: 20 amino acids. Germline V gives CDR1 LNHNV, CDR2 YYDKDF (reference sequence). V shed 0 bases, J shed 3 bases, and the junction held 19 bases outside the gene matches. CDR3 protein: CATSRDSLTLSGGAFYEQYF. In nucleotides, the CDR3 is TGTGCCACCAGCAGAGATTCCCTCACGTTGAGCGGGGGCGCATTCTACGAGCAGTACTTC.

The genes are TRBV2 and TRBJ2-5, with D perhaps matching TRBD2 (6 bases). Germline lookup yields CDR1 SNHLY and CDR2 FYNNEI. CDR3 length equals 16 residues. Trimming stripped 6 bases from V and 2 bases from J, with 19 bases between. The CDR3 DNA reads as TGTGCCAGCAGGACCGGGAGTTCCCAAACTCAAGAGACCCAGTACTTC. It encodes CASRTGSSQTQETQYF.